This TCR beta chain was captured in a study of blood T cell repertoires in COVID-19. Some clones are missing from TCRdb's copy, which holds only in-frame ones; the method was immunoSEQ multiplex PCR. The profile shows over 150,000 clones, over 80% of them singletons. Germline assignment: CDR1 SGHTA and CDR2 FQGNSA. V was clipped by 5 bases and J by 6 bases, with 14 bases between them. This CDR3 spans 15 amino acids. The sequence derives from an older woman with acute or convalescent COVID-19. The sample taken for sequencing was peripheral blood. The chain links TRBV7-2 to TRBJ1-6; D is uncertain. Here the CDR3 DNA reads TGTGCCAGCAGCCCCCTTGGGCACGTTAATTCACCCCTCCACTTT. It specifies CASSPLGHVNSPLHF. The complete variable domain, with remaining parts taken from reference TRBV7-2 and TRBJ1-6, reads GAGVSQSPSNKVTEKGKDVELRCDPISGHTALYWYRQSLGQGLEFLIYFQGNSAPDKSGLPSDRFSAERTGGSVSTLTIQRTQQEDSAVYLCASSPLGHVNSPLHFGNGTRLTVT.